The source of this T cell receptor (beta chain) is a study of human T cells and chemical hapten exposure. This clonotype occurred many times. Time point defined: patch test 2, 6 weeks after DPC sensitization. Treatment noted: therapeutic diphenylcyclopropenone sensitization with weekly scalp DPC. This CDR3 comprises 18 residues. The germline CDR1 and CDR2 sequences are SGHDT and YYEEEE. V shed 4 bases, J shed 4 bases, and the junction held 10 bases outside the gene matches. Using its own MiXCR run on the RACE reads, TCRdb lists one record per CDR3 protein. The profile shows about 40,000 distinct CDR3 sequences, 3% to 3.5% of them singletons.

The chain joins TRBV5-6 to TRBJ2-3; 15 positions match TRBD2. The source is a man aged 35-49 years with alopecia areata. Some clones in this sample may be carry-over from other donors' samples. This material consisted of whole blood, taken in connection with sensitization to the hapten diphenylcyclopropenone (DPC). The CDR3 DNA reads as TGTGCCAGCAGCCGGGACACCGGACTAGCGGGAGGGTCAGATACGCAGTATTTT. Translating gives CASSRDTGLAGGSDTQYF.